This is a list of T cell receptor beta chains from one sample in a study of blood T cells in healthy people across ages. MiXCR was run by TCRdb on the 5' RACE reads, yielding one entry per CDR3 protein. The data contain nearly 800,000 distinct CDR3 sequences, around a quarter of them seen just once; the ten biggest clones take up under 4.5%. These data were also reused for a study on T cells of mothers and their children.

Sequencing was done on a sample of blood. These receptors all stem from a boy aged 5-17 years in good health. The CDR3 runs from the conserved cysteine through the conserved F or W. The D gene is left open where the match is weak. Rows may omit the clone size; those that give it use once, few, many or a size class.

d_gene	abundance	v_gene	j_gene	CDR3nt	CDR3aa
-	-	TRBV28	TRBJ1-2	TGTGCCAGCAGTTTGACCCCATACACTAATGGCTACACCTTC	CASSLTPYTNGYTF
-	few	TRBV10-3	TRBJ2-7	TGTGCCATAGGACCGGTGGTATACGAGCAGTACTTC	CAIGPVVYEQYF
TRBD2	-	TRBV20-1	TRBJ2-3	TGCAGTGAGAGCGGGACCACAGATACGCAGTATTTT	CSESGTTDTQYF
TRBD1	-	TRBV15	TRBJ2-3	TGTGCCACCAGCAGAGGGATGGCAGGGGGCTTCACAGATACGCAGTATTTT	CATSRGMAGGFTDTQYF
-	few	TRBV6-2/TRBV6-3	TRBJ2-1	TGTGCCAGCAGTTACCTTAGTCGGGCTAGCGTCCTTAATGAGCAGTTCTTC	CASSYLSRASVLNEQFF
-	few	TRBV7-8	TRBJ2-3	TGTGCCAGCAGCTTAGCTGTAAGAGCGATCAATACGCAGTATTTT	CASSLAVRAINTQYF
TRBD1	few	TRBV4-3	TRBJ1-2	TGCGCCAGCAGCCAAGATAGTTTGGGACAGGTTAGGAATGGCTACACCTTC	CASSQDSLGQVRNGYTF
TRBD1	-	TRBV12-3/TRBV12-4	TRBJ2-6	TGTGCCAGCAGTTTTATTCAGGGACAGCACTCTGGGGCCAACGTCCTGACTTTC	CASSFIQGQHSGANVLTF
-	-	TRBV7-2	TRBJ2-2	TGTGCTAGCAGCTTGTGGAAGGGGGCCGGGGAGCTGTTTTTT	CASSLWKGAGELFF
-	-	TRBV4-2	TRBJ2-7	TGTGCCAGCAGCCAACCCGACGGCTACGAGCAGTACTTC	CASSQPDGYEQYF
-	-	TRBV28	TRBJ2-2	TGTGCCAGCAGCAAAGACACAGCGAACACCGGGGAGCTGTTTTTT	CASSKDTANTGELFF
TRBD1	few	TRBV7-9	TRBJ2-5	TGTGCCAGCATCGATAGACAGGGCCAAGAGACCCAGTACTTC	CASIDRQGQETQYF
TRBD2	-	TRBV7-6	TRBJ2-1	TGTGCCAGTATTGGGGCTAGCGGGTCTAATGAGCAGTTCTTC	CASIGASGSNEQFF
-	few	TRBV15	TRBJ2-7	TGTGCCACCAGCAGAGATTTCCGGATTGACCTCTACGAGCAGTACTTC	CATSRDFRIDLYEQYF
TRBD1	few	TRBV7-6	TRBJ2-5	TGTGCCAGCAGCTTTTCAGGGGGATGGGGAGAGACCCAGTACTTC	CASSFSGGWGETQYF
-	-	TRBV29-1	TRBJ1-1	TGCAGCGTTGTAAGGGAGACGCAGAACACTGAAGCTTTCTTT	CSVVRETQNTEAFF
-	-	TRBV13	TRBJ1-1	TGTGCCAGCAGCTTCCGGAGCACTGAAGCTTTCTTT	CASSFRSTEAFF
TRBD2	-	TRBV15	TRBJ2-7	TGTGCCACCACCGAAAGCGGGGGGCCCTACGAGCAGTACTTC	CATTESGGPYEQYF
TRBD1	few	TRBV5-4	TRBJ1-1	TGTGCCAGCAGCCCTACAGGGGCACTCATGAACACTGAAGCTTTCTTT	CASSPTGALMNTEAFF
-	-	TRBV15	TRBJ2-5	TGTGCCACCAGCAGAGATCTGCGGGGGCGGCAAGAGACCCAGTACTTC	CATSRDLRGRQETQYF
-	-	TRBV13	TRBJ2-3	TGTGCCAGCAGCTATTATCAGGGGCTGAGCACAGATACGCAGTATTTT	CASSYYQGLSTDTQYF
TRBD2	-	TRBV4-2	TRBJ2-5	TGTGCCAGCAGCCAAGATCGCCGGGGGGAGAACCAAGAGACCCAGTACTTC	CASSQDRRGENQETQYF
-	-	TRBV7-9	TRBJ2-2	TGTGCCAGCAGCTTCGGGTCAGGGGCGAACACCAGGGAGCTGTTTTTT	CASSFGSGANTRELFF
-	-	TRBV12-3/TRBV12-4	TRBJ2-1	TGTGCCAGCAGCCACGGGACGGCGGGACCAGCTTACAATGAGCAGTTCTTC	CASSHGTAGPAYNEQFF
TRBD2	few	TRBV29-1	TRBJ2-7	TGCAGCGTTGGATTAGCGGGGCGTGATGCCTACGAGCAGTACTTC	CSVGLAGRDAYEQYF
-	many	TRBV15	TRBJ2-5	TGTGCCACCAGCAGAGATCGCGGCGAAGAGACCCAGTACTTC	CATSRDRGEETQYF
TRBD2	-	TRBV7-9	TRBJ2-5	TGTGCCAGCAGCTCTAGCGGGGGGATCGGCGATCAGTACTTC	CASSSSGGIGDQYF
-	few	TRBV4-1	TRBJ2-2	TGCGCCAGCAGCCAAGAGCGGGACCGGAACACCGGGGAGCTGTTTTTT	CASSQERDRNTGELFF
TRBD2	-	TRBV2	TRBJ2-7	TGTGCCAGCAGTGAATCTGAGCGGGAGGTACCATCCTACGAGCAGTACTTC	CASSESEREVPSYEQYF
TRBD2	-	TRBV30	TRBJ2-5	TGTGCCTGGAGTGTACGGGGAGGGCCCCAAGAGACCCAGTACTTC	CAWSVRGGPQETQYF
-	-	TRBV3-1	TRBJ1-2	TGTGCCAGCAGCCATCGGGATTCCTATGGCTACACCTTC	CASSHRDSYGYTF
-	-	TRBV6-1	TRBJ1-2	TGTGCCAGCAGTGAAAGGGAAATCAAAGGCTACACCTTC	CASSEREIKGYTF
-	-	TRBV12-3/TRBV12-4	TRBJ2-4	TGTGCCAGCAGTTTAGGGGGCGGAGGGCCGAACATTCAGTACTTC	CASSLGGGGPNIQYF
TRBD2	-	TRBV7-9	TRBJ2-7	TGTGCCAGCAGCTTAGCAGCGGGGGGCCTAACCTTC	CASSLAAGGLTF
-	few	TRBV7-8	TRBJ1-4	TGTGCCAGCGGCCCGGGAGGTACCTTTGAAAAACTGTTTTTT	CASGPGGTFEKLFF
-	few	TRBV6-2/TRBV6-3	TRBJ1-3	TGTGCCAGCAGTTTCCCGACGGACCGAGCTAATGGAAACACCATATATTTT	CASSFPTDRANGNTIYF
-	-	TRBV4-3	TRBJ2-4	TGCGCCAGCAGCCAAGATATCGGGGTCAAAAACATTCAGTACTTC	CASSQDIGVKNIQYF
TRBD1	-	TRBV29-1	TRBJ2-1	TGCAGCGTGGGCCGGACAGGGATCTACAATGAGCAGTTCTTC	CSVGRTGIYNEQFF
-	once	TRBV7-3	TRBJ2-2	TGTGCCAGCAGCTCCGGCCCCCCCGGGGAGCTGTTTTTT	CASSSGPPGELFF